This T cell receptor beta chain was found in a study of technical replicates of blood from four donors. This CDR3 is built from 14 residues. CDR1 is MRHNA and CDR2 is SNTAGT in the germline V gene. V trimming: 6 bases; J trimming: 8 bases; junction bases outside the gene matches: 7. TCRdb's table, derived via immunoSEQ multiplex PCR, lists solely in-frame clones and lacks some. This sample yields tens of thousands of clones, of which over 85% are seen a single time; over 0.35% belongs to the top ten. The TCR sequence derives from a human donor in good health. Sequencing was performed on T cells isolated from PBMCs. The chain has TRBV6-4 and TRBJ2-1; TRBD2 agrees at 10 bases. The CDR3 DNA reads TGTGCCAGCAGCCGGGCTAGCGGGAGCTATGAGCAGTTCTTC. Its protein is CASSRASGSYEQFF.